The clone carrying this T cell receptor beta chain showed up just once. Assay: immunoSEQ multiplex PCR; the TCRdb copy retains only in-frame clones and omits some. The data show about 65,000 clones, with around 92% seen just once and roughly 3% held by the top ten. The CDR3 covers 14 residues. Germline-derived CDR1 and CDR2 are LGHNA and YNFKEQ. With 0 bases removed from V and 7 bases from J, the gap between germline ends came to 10 bases. The data derive from a study of T cell changes during pregnancy in multiple sclerosis. This receptor was identified in a female donor in good health, enrolled as a control in a pregnancy study. The sequenced sample was CD8+ T cells from peripheral blood mononuclear cells, obtained in the third trimester of pregnancy. This sequence joins TRBV4-2 and TRBJ2-1, with D possibly TRBD1 on 5 matching bases. CDR3 sequence (DNA): TGTGCCAGCAGCCAAGAGCAGGGTACGAATGAGCAGTTCTTC. Protein sequence: CASSQEQGTNEQFF.